This T cell receptor (beta chain) was identified in a study of T-cell memory formation after mild COVID-19. Study information: There were largely donor-specific TCR clusters.

The CDR3 contains 17 residues. Germline CDR1 and CDR2: KGHSH and LQKENI. Trimming cost V 3 bases and J 4 bases; bases outside gene matches: 14. MiXCR, run by TCRdb on the 5' RACE reads, gives a single entry per CDR3 protein. The repertoire holds a few hundred thousand distinct CDR3 sequences, about 24% seen once, with roughly 8.9% in the top ten. Study-wide findings and caveats: There was a balanced CD4/CD8 profile in clones contracting day 15 to 85, and later expanders leaned CD4+.

This clonotype occurred a few times. Its specificity is unknown. Material for sequencing was PBMCs or a T cell subset sorted from them (not recorded which). This chain connects TRBV18 to TRBJ1-1; TRBD1 matches at 7 bases. The receptor was derived from an adult woman who had mild COVID-19 (a few samples of this study predate the infection). Cell type and time point are not known. The CDR3 spells CASSPGVGGGQGTEAFF. The CDR3 DNA reads as TGTGCCAGCTCACCGGGGGTAGGGGGCGGTCAAGGCACTGAAGCTTTCTTT.